The source of this TCR beta chain is a study of blood T cell repertoires in COVID-19. V was pared by 5 bases and J by 2 bases, with 5 bases of the junction left unmatched. The germline V gene has CDR1 MNHEY and CDR2 SMNVEV (reference sequence). The length of the CDR3 is 15 residues. Some clones are missing from TCRdb's copy, which holds only in-frame ones; the method was immunoSEQ multiplex PCR. The table has approximately 250,000 clones, 88% seen once. The receptor's source is a woman aged 35 to 49 with acute COVID-19. Sequenced input: PBMCs or T cells enriched from blood (not recorded which). The chain employs TRBV27 and TRBJ2-3, with 9 bases that match TRBD1. The CDR3 spells CASSNWDRVTDTQYF. The CDR3 coding sequence is TGTGCCAGCAGTAACTGGGACAGGGTCACAGATACGCAGTATTTT.